The source of this T cell receptor beta chain is a study of identical twins. Notes on the study in general: Part of the zero-insertion signal could reflect confounding by invariant MAIT and iNKT cells. Models underestimated TCR alpha sharing (out-of-frame) in monozygotic twins.

Carrying unique molecular identifiers, the cDNA also gained a universal primer site through template switching. TCRdb reanalysed the 5' RACE reads using MiXCR and keeps one entry per CDR3 protein. The sample lists roughly 690,000 distinct CDR3 sequences; less than 7% were seen once. All donors comprised healthy Caucasians. A note on this clonotype: Its target is not known.

The CDR3 is 20 amino acids. The V gene's germline CDR1 is SGHVS and CDR2 FQNEAQ. After removal of 5 bases from V and 4 bases from J, the junction contained 23 bases not matched to a gene. The chain carries TRBV7-8 and TRBJ2-7; TRBD2 matches 10 bases. This TCR derives from a man between 18 and 35 years old in good health. The sample taken for sequencing was naive T cells sorted from blood. The CDR3 DNA follows: TGTGCCAGCAGCGCCAGGAAGCCCACCGGACTAGCGGAAAACTGGTACGAGCAGTACGTC. Amino acids: CASSARKPTGLAENWYEQYV.